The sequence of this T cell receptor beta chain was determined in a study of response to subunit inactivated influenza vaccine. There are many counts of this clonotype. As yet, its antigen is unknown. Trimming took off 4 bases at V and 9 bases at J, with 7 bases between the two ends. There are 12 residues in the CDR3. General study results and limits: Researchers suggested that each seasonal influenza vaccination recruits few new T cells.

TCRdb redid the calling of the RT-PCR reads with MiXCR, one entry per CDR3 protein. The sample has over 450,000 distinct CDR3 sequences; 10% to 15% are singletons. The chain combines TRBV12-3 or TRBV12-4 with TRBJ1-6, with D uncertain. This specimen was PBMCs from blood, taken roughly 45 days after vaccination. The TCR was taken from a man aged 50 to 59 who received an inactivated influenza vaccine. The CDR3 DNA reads TGTGCCAGCAGTTCTCCTAGTTCACCCCTCCACTTT. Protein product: CASSSPSSPLHF.